Listed below are T cell receptor beta chains from one sample, sequenced in a study of blood T cells in healthy people across ages. TCRdb itself ran the 5' RACE reads through MiXCR, one entry per CDR3 protein. The table includes 790,000 or so distinct CDR3 sequences, 35% to 60% detected once. Sequencing used blood. All receptors derive from a man older than 75 in good health. Both conserved end residues are part of each CDR3. The D gene is left open where the match is weak. Some rows have no size entry. The others give once, few or many, or a class for an expanded clone.

abundance	j_gene	v_gene	d_gene	CDR3aa	CDR3nt
once	TRBJ2-5	TRBV4-1	NA	CASSQQTGPETQYF	TGCGCCAGCAGCCAACAAACCGGTCCAGAGACCCAGTACTTC
NA	TRBJ1-1	TRBV7-9	NA	CASELKAHTEAFF	TGTGCCAGCGAGCTAAAGGCTCACACTGAAGCTTTCTTT
NA	TRBJ2-2	TRBV29-1	TRBD1	CSAGTGNTGELFF	TGCAGTGCCGGGACAGGGAACACCGGGGAGCTGTTTTTT
many	TRBJ1-5	TRBV9	NA	CASSGPQGNQPQHF	TGTGCCAGCAGCGGCCCGCAGGGCAATCAGCCCCAGCATTTT
NA	TRBJ1-6	TRBV20-1	TRBD1	CSAPQGGRDNSPLHF	TGCAGTGCGCCCCAGGGGGGGCGTGATAATTCACCCCTCCACTTT
NA	TRBJ1-5	TRBV7-2	NA	CASSPLAGGNQPQHF	TGTGCCAGCAGCCCGCTTGCTGGCGGCAATCAGCCCCAGCATTTT
NA	TRBJ2-1	TRBV6-1	TRBD1	CASSGEETGFNEQFF	TGTGCCAGCTCCGGAGAGGAGACAGGGTTCAATGAGCAGTTCTTC
many	TRBJ1-2	TRBV5-8	TRBD1	CASTNDRGGYTF	TGTGCCAGCACCAACGACAGGGGCGGCTACACCTTC
few	TRBJ2-3	TRBV5-1	TRBD2	CASSFSSSGSLDTQYF	TGCGCCAGCAGCTTCAGCTCTAGCGGTTCGTTGGATACGCAGTATTTT
NA	TRBJ2-7	TRBV28	NA	CASSGPSKTGEDEQYF	TGTGCCAGCAGTGGGCCCTCTAAAACAGGGGAGGACGAGCAGTACTTC
NA	TRBJ2-5	TRBV12-3/TRBV12-4	TRBD2	CASRSTSGSPLSTQYF	TGTGCCAGCAGGTCGACTAGCGGGAGTCCCTTGTCGACCCAGTACTTC
NA	TRBJ2-7	TRBV2	TRBD2	CASSELAGASYEQYF	TGTGCCAGCAGTGAACTAGCGGGAGCATCCTACGAGCAGTACTTC
NA	TRBJ2-3	TRBV29-1	TRBD2	CSVVAGGRTDTQYF	TGTTCCGTTGTCGCGGGAGGGAGGACAGATACGCAGTATTTT
NA	TRBJ2-1	TRBV7-2	TRBD2	CASTREREGNEQFF	TGTGCCAGCACCAGAGAGCGGGAGGGAAATGAGCAGTTCTTC
few	TRBJ2-1	TRBV11-3	NA	CASSLRYGDEQFF	TGTGCCAGCAGCTTAAGGTACGGCGATGAGCAGTTCTTC
NA	TRBJ1-3	TRBV2	NA	CASRILRSSGNTIYF	TGTGCCAGCAGGATCCTGCGCAGCTCTGGAAACACCATATATTTT
few	TRBJ1-5	TRBV10-3	TRBD1	CAISERGQHQPQHF	TGTGCCATCAGTGAACGGGGACAGCATCAGCCCCAGCATTTT
NA	TRBJ2-1	TRBV29-1	TRBD1	CSVAFGQGADNEQFF	TGCAGCGTTGCGTTCGGGCAGGGGGCGGACAATGAGCAGTTCTTC
NA	TRBJ2-7	TRBV12-3/TRBV12-4	NA	CASSLEGPYEQYF	TGTGCCAGCAGTCTGGAGGGACCCTACGAGCAGTACTTC
few	TRBJ2-3	TRBV20-1	NA	CSARDSLGYTQYF	TGCAGTGCTAGAGATTCTCTAGGATATACGCAGTATTTT
NA	TRBJ1-2	TRBV28	NA	CASSPPDSTRAHYGYTF	TGTGCCAGCAGCCCCCCGGACAGCACCCGAGCCCACTATGGCTACACCTTC
many	TRBJ2-3	TRBV7-3	TRBD1	CASSSAGGLRTDTQYF	TGTGCCAGCAGCTCCGCAGGGGGCCTTCGCACAGATACGCAGTATTTT
once	TRBJ2-7	TRBV9	TRBD2	CASSVSGTPYNEQYF	TGTGCCAGCAGCGTGAGCGGGACCCCCTACAATGAGCAGTACTTC
NA	TRBJ2-6	TRBV4-1	NA	CASSQESRGVGANVLTF	TGCGCCAGCAGCCAAGAAAGCAGGGGGGTTGGGGCCAACGTCCTGACTTTC
NA	TRBJ2-3	TRBV7-3	NA	CASSASIGMDTQYF	TGTGCCAGCAGCGCATCAATTGGTATGGATACGCAGTATTTT
few	TRBJ2-5	TRBV7-2	NA	CASSPQRYREETQYF	TGTGCCAGCAGCCCACAACGCTACAGGGAAGAGACCCAGTACTTC
NA	TRBJ1-4	TRBV20-1	NA	CSARDPTGGEKLFF	TGCAGTGCTAGAGATCCTACAGGAGGAGAAAAACTGTTTTTT
NA	TRBJ2-7	TRBV5-1	NA	CASSLVAGANEQYF	TGCGCCAGCAGCTTGGTGGCAGGGGCAAATGAGCAGTACTTC
NA	TRBJ1-5	TRBV6-6	NA	CASSYQLTQGRNQPQHF	TGTGCCAGCAGTTACCAGCTTACCCAGGGGAGAAATCAGCCCCAGCATTTT
few	TRBJ2-7	TRBV4-1	TRBD2	CASSQDSSGSRYEQYF	TGCGCCAGCAGCCAAGATTCGAGCGGGAGTAGGTACGAGCAGTACTTC
NA	TRBJ1-2	TRBV7-9	NA	CASSLDPGPNYGYTF	TGTGCCAGCAGCTTAGACCCAGGACCTAACTATGGCTACACCTTC
many	TRBJ1-5	TRBV2	NA	CASSRTADQPQHF	TGTGCCAGCAGTAGGACAGCCGATCAGCCCCAGCATTTT
NA	TRBJ2-1	TRBV28	TRBD1	CASRRTGTQNEQFF	TGTGCCAGCAGGCGGACAGGTACTCAGAATGAGCAGTTCTTC
NA	TRBJ2-1	TRBV20-1	TRBD1	CSAATSQGGSSYEQFF	TGCAGTGCCGCAACATCACAGGGGGGCAGCTCCTACGAGCAGTTCTTC
NA	TRBJ1-2	TRBV28	NA	CASSFPLGQHHNYGYTF	TGTGCCAGCAGTTTCCCACTAGGGCAGCACCATAACTATGGCTACACCTTC
NA	TRBJ2-1	TRBV9	NA	CASNKGVSRVNEQFF	TGTGCCAGCAACAAAGGGGTTTCTAGGGTCAATGAGCAGTTCTTC
NA	TRBJ1-5	TRBV9	TRBD1	CASSSTDRANQPQHF	TGTGCCAGCAGCTCGACGGACAGGGCCAATCAGCCCCAGCATTTT
NA	TRBJ2-7	TRBV28	TRBD1	CASKVGDRGPYEQYF	TGTGCCAGCAAGGTCGGAGACAGGGGGCCCTACGAGCAGTACTTC
NA	TRBJ2-1	TRBV9	NA	CASSVGGYNKQFF	TGTGCCAGCAGCGTGGGGGGCTACAATAAGCAGTTCTTC
few	TRBJ2-4	TRBV5-4	NA	CASSFGQGRAKNIQYF	TGTGCCAGCAGCTTCGGGCAGGGAAGAGCCAAAAACATTCAGTACTTC
NA	TRBJ1-2	TRBV5-1	NA	CASSLAPLRHGYTF	TGCGCCAGCAGCTTGGCCCCCTTGAGGCATGGCTACACCTTC
NA	TRBJ2-7	TRBV28	NA	CASSSAFKISSYEQYF	TGTGCCAGCAGTTCAGCGTTTAAAATTAGCTCCTACGAGCAGTACTTC
many	TRBJ2-6	TRBV7-2	TRBD1	CASSFTGTGGLSGANVLTF	TGTGCCAGCAGCTTTACCGGGACAGGGGGACTCTCTGGGGCCAACGTCCTGACTTTC
few	TRBJ2-1	TRBV28	NA	CASSPERSYNEQFF	TGTGCCAGCAGTCCTGAGAGGTCCTACAATGAGCAGTTCTTC
NA	TRBJ2-7	TRBV29-1	NA	CSGRTDSYEQYF	TGCAGCGGCCGGACAGACTCCTACGAGCAGTACTTC